Listed here are 18 T cell receptor beta chains from one sample, sequenced in a study of blood T cell repertoires in COVID-19 (TCRdb year 2020). Receptor amplification or capture employed the immunoSEQ multiplex PCR assay. The clones in this table, taken by TCRdb from immuneACCESS, are in-frame only. Not every clone is retained; where verified, under half of the shortfall comes from an unresolved V gene, and the cause of the rest is unknown. Within this sample are 300,000 to 500,000 clones, with 88% of them counted one time only. In total, the top ten clones hold 0.95% to 1% of the sample. Sequenced: PBMCs or T cells enriched from blood (not recorded which). The source of these receptors is a woman aged 25-40 years with acute COVID-19.

V gene TRBV7-3 combines with J gene TRBJ2-1; possibly TRBD1 for D (6 bases). V was shortened by 0 bases and J by 9 bases, with 12 bases between the two germline ends. The CDR3 totals 14 residues. Germline-derived CDR1 and CDR2 are SGHTA and FQGTGA. This CDR3 is CASSLTGGIGEQFF. DNA of the CDR3: TGTGCCAGCAGCTTAACAGGGGGAATCGGTGAGCAGTTCTTC.

The chain uses TRBV7-2 and TRBJ2-3, with 8 bases matching TRBD2. The CDR3 length is 16 residues. Germline assignment: CDR1 SGHTA and CDR2 FQGNSA. With 2 bases clipped from V and 4 bases from J, the junction kept 8 bases outside the gene matches. The CDR3 DNA follows: TGTGCCAGCAGCTTATCACACGGGGGGGTAGCAGATACGCAGTATTTT. Translating gives CASSLSHGGVADTQYF.

The V and J genes are TRBV7-3 and TRBJ2-1; 14 positions agree with TRBD2. Germline values: CDR1 SGHTA, CDR2 FQGTGA. V shed 1 base and J 9 bases; nucleotides not matched to a gene: 8. The CDR3 is 17 amino acids. As DNA, the CDR3 is TGTGCCAGCAGCTTAAGGGCGGGGACTAGCGGGGGCGTTGAGCAGTTCTTC. It codes for CASSLRAGTSGGVEQFF. The entire variable domain, with the rest obtained from reference TRBV7-3 and TRBJ2-1, is as follows: GAGVSQTPSNKVTEKGKYVELRCDPISGHTALYWYRQSLGQGPEFLIYFQGTGAADDSGLPNDRFFAVRPEGSVSTLKIQRTERGDSAVYLCASSLRAGTSGGVEQFFGPGTRLTVL.

The chain combines TRBV10-1 with TRBJ2-7; TRBD2 matches 7 bases. The germline V gene has CDR1 WNHNN and CDR2 SYGVQD (reference sequence). The CDR3 extends over 16 amino acids. Losses at the gene ends were 2 bases for V and 0 bases for J; bases not matched to a gene: 7. The CDR3 DNA is TGCGCCAGCAGTGAGGGGGAGGGCACTCCCTCCTACGAGCAGTACTTC. Translated, it gives CASSEGEGTPSYEQYF.

The count of this clone is one. The chain employs TRBV18 and TRBJ1-2; D is unclear. This CDR3 comprises 13 residues. The V gene's germline CDR1 is KGHSH and CDR2 LQKENI. Deletions cut 3 bases from V and 3 bases from J, with 8 bases between. The CDR3 loop reads CASSPARYYGYTF. The CDR3 bases are TGTGCCAGCTCACCCGCGAGGTACTATGGCTACACCTTC.

The V call is TRBV5-8, the J call TRBJ1-6, with D perhaps matching TRBD1 (5 bases). The ends were cut back, 0 bases at V and 9 bases at J, with 13 bases in the middle. The germline V gene has CDR1 SGHTS and CDR2 YDEGEE. The CDR3 is 15 amino acids. The CDR3 protein is CASSLAGFGVSPLHF. DNA of the CDR3: TGTGCCAGCAGCTTGGCAGGGTTTGGGGTTTCACCCCTCCACTTT.

As for this clone: The sample contains more than one DNA sequence encoding this CDR3. The chain carries TRBV5-1 and TRBJ1-5, with D possibly TRBD1 on 6 matching bases. CDR3 length equals 15 residues. Trimming took off 2 bases at V and 4 bases at J, with 13 bases between the two ends. In germline, CDR1 is SGHRS, CDR2 YFSETQ. DNA for the CDR3: TGCGCCAGCAGCTTATCGACAGGCAGTAATCAGCCCCAGCATTTT. This translates into CASSLSTGSNQPQHF. Supplemented by reference TRBV5-1 and TRBJ1-5, the full variable domain reads KAGVTQTPRYLIKTRGQQVTLSCSPISGHRSVSWYQQTPGQGLQFLFEYFSETQRNKGNFPGRFSGRQFSNSRSEMNVSTLELGDSALYLCASSLSTGSNQPQHFGDGTRLSIL.

V usage is TRBV18 and J usage is TRBJ2-2; 10 bases are shared with TRBD2. Germline assignment: CDR1 KGHSH and CDR2 LQKENI. The CDR3 is 16 amino acids. J gave up 5 bases and V 1 base, and 4 bases lay outside the gene matches. The CDR3: CASSPQLAGRTGELFF. The CDR3 DNA follows: TGTGCCAGCTCACCACAACTAGCGGGGCGAACCGGGGAGCTGTTTTTT. The full variable domain, completed using reference TRBV18 and TRBJ2-2, is NAGVMQNPRHLVRRRGQEARLRCSPMKGHSHVYWYRQLPEEGLKFMVYLQKENIIDESGMPKERFSAEFPKEGPSILRIQQVVRGDSAAYFCASSPQLAGRTGELFFGEGSRLTVL.

The V gene is TRBV7-8, the J gene TRBJ2-3, with TRBD2 matching over 12 bases. CDR3 length: 18 amino acids. CDR1 is SGHVS, CDR2 FQNEAQ, per germline. With 4 bases clipped from V and 4 bases from J, the junction kept 12 bases outside the gene matches. CDR3 nucleotide sequence: TGTGCCAGCAGCTCCTCTCTACTAGCGGGGGGCTCCCCAGATACGCAGTATTTT. Encoded protein: CASSSSLLAGGSPDTQYF.

This chain joins TRBV5-1 and TRBJ1-6, with TRBD1 as a possible D gene (6 bases). The CDR3 has 16 amino acids. The V and J ends lost 5 bases and 9 bases respectively, with 21 bases between them. The germline V gene encodes CDR1 SGHRS and CDR2 YFSETQ. CDR3 coding DNA: TGCGCCAGCAGTTTAGGCCCTCGGACAGAGAGTTCACCCCTCCACTTT. Amino acids: CASSLGPRTESSPLHF.

This clone was detected only a few times. The V call is TRBV9, the J call TRBJ1-6, with TRBD1 identical over 7 bases. The CDR3 extends over 15 amino acids. The V segment lost 3 bases and the J segment 10 bases; nucleotides outside the gene matches: 10. Germline CDR1 SGDLS, CDR2 YYNGEE. The CDR3, as DNA: TGTGCCAGCAGCGATCCTGGACAGGCGGGATCACCCCTCCACTTT. Translating gives CASSDPGQAGSPLHF.

This clone has only a few counts. The V gene is TRBV7-8, the J gene TRBJ1-1, with a possible D match to TRBD1 (5 bases). The CDR3 sequence is 14 residues long. V was trimmed by 0 bases and J by 1 base, leaving 6 bases between them. Germline values: CDR1 SGHVS, CDR2 FQNEAQ. The CDR3 spells CASSLAGGNTEAFF. The DNA for the CDR3 is TGTGCCAGCAGCTTAGCGGGGGGGAACACTGAAGCTTTCTTT. The full variable domain, completed using reference TRBV7-8 and TRBJ1-1, is GAGVSQSPRYKVAKRGQDVALRCDPISGHVSLFWYQQALGQGPEFLTYFQNEAQLDKSGLPSDRFFAERPEGSVSTLKIQRTQQEDSAVYLCASSLAGGNTEAFFGQGTRLTVV.

The genes are TRBV5-8 and TRBJ2-7; D is uncertain. V lost 2 bases and J 13 bases, leaving 10 bases between the germline ends. The CDR3 covers 10 residues. Germline CDR1 reads SGHTS; CDR2 reads YDEGEE. The CDR3 coding sequence is TGTGCCAGCAGCTTTACAGCCTCCTACTTC. This gives the protein CASSFTASYF.

V gene TRBV2 combines with J gene TRBJ2-7; D perhaps matches TRBD1 (6 bases). This CDR3 is 14 amino acids long. With 10 bases removed from V and 1 base from J, the gap between germline ends came to 17 bases. Germline assignment: CDR1 SNHLY and CDR2 FYNNEI. The CDR3 region is CATRQDGVSYEQYF. CDR3 nucleotide sequence: TGTGCCACCAGACAGGACGGCGTTTCCTACGAGCAGTACTTC. The full variable domain, rest sourced from reference TRBV2 and TRBJ2-7, is EPEVTQTPSHQVTQMGQEVILRCVPISNHLYFYWYRQILGQKVEFLVSFYNNEISEKSEIFDDQFSVERPDGSNFTLKIRSTKLEDSAMYFCATRQDGVSYEQYFGPGTRLTVT.

This clone was counted only a few times. The same CDR3 is also encoded by other DNA sequences in this sample. The J gene is TRBJ1-2, the V gene TRBV30; D unresolved. V was cut by 2 bases and J by 5 bases, with 12 bases left in between. Germline-derived CDR1 and CDR2 are GTSNPN and SVGIG (reference sequence). The CDR3 is made up of 13 amino acids. The chain's CDR3 is CAWSPRGGYGYTF. CDR3 DNA sequence: TGTGCCTGGAGTCCCCGGGGAGGGTATGGCTACACCTTC. Supplemented by reference TRBV30 and TRBJ1-2, the full variable domain reads SQTIHQWPATLVQPVGSPLSLECTVEGTSNPNLYWYRQAAGRGLQLLFYSVGIGQISSEVPQNLSASRPQDRQFILSSKKLLLSDSGFYLCAWSPRGGYGYTFGSGTRLTVV.

The chain links TRBV3-1 (or the pseudogene TRBV3-2) to TRBJ1-4, with 8 nucleotides matching TRBD1. With V trimmed by 0 bases and J by 3 bases, 6 bases remained unmatched. This CDR3 is 17 amino acids long. The germline CDR1 and CDR2 sequences are LGHDT and YNNKEL (reference sequence). DNA of the CDR3: TGTGCCAGCAGCCAAGATCCATTGACAGGGGCTAATGAAAAACTGTTTTTT. Protein product: CASSQDPLTGANEKLFF.

The rearrangement joins TRBV6-4 to TRBJ2-7; D is perhaps TRBD2 (5 bases). The CDR3 runs 15 residues. Germline CDR1 MRHNA, CDR2 SNTAGT. The V end was cut by 0 bases, the J end by 1 base, with 10 bases between. The CDR3 region is CASSDSDGGSYEQYF. CDR3 nucleotides: TGTGCCAGCAGTGACTCTGATGGCGGGTCCTACGAGCAGTACTTC.

This chain joins TRBV7-9 and TRBJ1-2; TRBD1 is a possible D gene (6 bases). V was cut by 1 base and J by 8 bases, with 14 bases left in between. The CDR3 consists of 14 residues. Per germline, CDR1 SEHNR and CDR2 FQNEAQ (reference sequence). The CDR3 loop reads CASSLETGRRGYTF. CDR3 in DNA: TGTGCCAGCAGCTTAGAGACAGGCCGTAGAGGCTACACCTTC.